A selection of T cell receptor beta chains follows, all from one sample in a study of blood T cell repertoires in COVID-19. TCRdb's copy holds only in-frame clones and misses some; the assay was immunoSEQ multiplex PCR. The data hold under 200,000 clones, with 60% to 80% observed a single time. What was sequenced was peripheral blood. The receptors were gathered from a man between 65 and 85 years old with acute or convalescent COVID-19. The CDR3 runs from the conserved cysteine through the conserved F or W. The D gene is left open where the match is weak. The listing skips clone size in some rows; elsewhere it reads once, few, many or a size class.

j_call d_call clone_size v_call cdr3_nt cdr3_aa
TRBJ2-7 - few TRBV19 TGTGCCAGTAGTATAGTCAGCGGACCAACCTACGAGCAGTACTTC CASSIVSGPTYEQYF
TRBJ1-1 - once TRBV29-1 TGCAGCGGGGCCGTTAACACTGAAGCTTTCTTT CSGAVNTEAFF
TRBJ2-7 TRBD1 once TRBV6-4 TGTGCCAGCAGGTCCCTCGCCCCAAAGACAGGGGGGAAAAACGAGCAGTACTTC CASRSLAPKTGGKNEQYF
TRBJ2-3 - - TRBV7-9 TGTGCCAGCAGCCTCCTTGGAGTCGCGCAGTATTTT CASSLLGVAQYF
TRBJ1-1 - - TRBV6-2/TRBV6-3 TGTGCCAGCAGTTCAACTTTGAACACTGAAGCTTTCTTT CASSSTLNTEAFF
TRBJ1-4 TRBD1 - TRBV5-1 TGCGCCAGCAGCTCTACAGGGGCGCAACCCAATGAAAAACTGTTTTTT CASSSTGAQPNEKLFF
TRBJ2-1 - once TRBV18 TGTGCCAGCTCTCACGGTGATGAGCAGTTCTTC CASSHGDEQFF
TRBJ2-2 TRBD2 - TRBV10-3 TGTGCCATCAGTGGTTCTCGGACTAGCTTTGGCACCGGGGAGCTGTTTTTT CAISGSRTSFGTGELFF
TRBJ1-4 - - TRBV4-2 TGTGCCAGCAGCCCCAAGGGAGGCGCGGGAACTAATGAAAAACTGTTTTTT CASSPKGGAGTNEKLFF
TRBJ2-3 TRBD1 - TRBV28 TGTGCCAGCAGTTCGCCGGGACAGGGGGCAGATACGCAGTATTTT CASSSPGQGADTQYF
TRBJ2-3 TRBD2 once TRBV5-1 TGCGCCAGCAGCCAAGAGGGCCAGGGAGGGACAGATACGCAGTATTTT CASSQEGQGGTDTQYF
TRBJ2-3 - - TRBV7-2 TGTGCCAGCAGCTTAGGCCACCCGGCAGATACGCAGTATTTT CASSLGHPADTQYF
TRBJ2-5 - - TRBV14 TGTGCCAGCAGCCAAGCGGGAGAGATACGGGAGACCCAGTACTTC CASSQAGEIRETQYF